The 28 T cell receptor beta chains below all came from one sample that was sequenced in a study of shared T cell receptors in the human thymus. Using immunoSEQ multiplex PCR, the repertoire was profiled, and TCRdb retains in-frame clones only, with some absent. The repertoire holds over 350,000 clones, approximately 95% seen once, with approximately 0.02% in the top ten. Specimen: thymocytes. The receptors shown here come from a human donor.

With regard to this clone: The sample holds other DNA sequences that translate to the same CDR3. The chain has TRBV2 and TRBJ2-3; 9 bases map to TRBD2. V gave up 0 bases and J gave up 0 bases; unmatched junction bases: 1. CDR1 and CDR2 from the germline V gene are SNHLY and FYNNEI. CDR3 size: 16 residues. As DNA, the CDR3 is TGTGCCAGCAGTGAAGCCCTAGCGGGGAGCACAGATACGCAGTATTTT. This gives the protein CASSEALAGSTDTQYF.

The chain links TRBV4-1 to TRBJ2-2; possible D gene TRBD1, 5 bases. The CDR3 extends over 13 amino acids. Germline-derived CDR1 and CDR2 are MGHRA and YSYEKL. The ends were cut back, 5 bases at V and 3 bases at J, with 7 bases in the middle. The CDR3 is CASSGRDTGELFF. The DNA for the CDR3 is TGCGCCAGCAGCGGCAGGGACACCGGGGAGCTGTTTTTT.

In this sample, this clone turned up once. At one of its ends the junction is not consistent with the germline gene, which may arise from a read error. This same CDR3 is encoded by further DNA sequences in the sample. This rearrangement joins TRBV20-1 to TRBJ2-7, with D perhaps TRBD1 (6 bases). Germline values: CDR1 DFQATT, CDR2 SNEGSKA (reference sequence). This CDR3 has 11 amino acids. The CDR3 DNA reads as TGTAGTGCTACCCAGGGGTACGAGCAGTACTTC. Translating it yields CSATQGYEQYF.

This clone was recorded only once. The chain has TRBV9 and TRBJ2-1, with 12 bases lining up with TRBD2. The CDR3 covers 17 residues. V shed 0 bases and J 5 bases; nucleotides not matched to a gene: 6. Looked up from germline, CDR1 is SGDLS and CDR2 is YYNGEE. The CDR3 loop reads CASSVAGGLAGDNEQFF. The CDR3 bases are TGTGCCAGCAGCGTAGCCGGGGGACTAGCGGGTGACAATGAGCAGTTCTTC.

The J gene is TRBJ2-1, the V gene TRBV6-1; 11 bases match TRBD1. The CDR3 has 16 residues. Germline CDR1 MNHNS, CDR2 SASEGT. The V gene end was trimmed by 4 bases and the J gene end by 9 bases; junction bases not matched to a gene: 11. CDR3 residues: CASSGKGDRGTTEQFF. The CDR3 nucleotides read TGTGCCAGCAGTGGTAAGGGGGACAGGGGGACCACTGAGCAGTTCTTC.

This chain joins TRBV7-9 and TRBJ2-4; no clear D. Germline CDR1 reads SEHNR; CDR2 reads FQNEAQ (reference sequence). This CDR3 is 13 amino acids long. V was cut by 4 bases and J by 4 bases, with 8 bases left in between. CDR3 nucleotides: TGTGCCAGCAGCTCAAGACTGAAAAACATTCAGTACTTC. It specifies CASSSRLKNIQYF.

The V gene is TRBV28, the J gene TRBJ1-2, with D perhaps matching TRBD1 (5 bases). The CDR3 sequence is 14 residues long. Deletions cut 4 bases from V and 8 bases from J, with 17 bases between. Germline values: CDR1 MDHEN, CDR2 SYDVKM. CDR3 residues: CASSSGGTEGGYTF. For the CDR3, the DNA is TGTGCCAGCAGTTCCGGCGGGACGGAGGGAGGCTACACCTTC.

The V and J genes are TRBV7-9 and TRBJ2-1; D remains unclear. This CDR3 contains 14 residues. Germline lookup yields CDR1 SEHNR and CDR2 FQNEAQ (reference sequence). V lost 2 bases and J 0 bases, leaving 5 bases between the germline ends. CDR3 nucleotides: TGTGCCAGCAGCTTATCACTCTCCTACAATGAGCAGTTCTTC. This codes for CASSLSLSYNEQFF. Complete variable domain (other parts from reference TRBV7-9 and TRBJ2-1): DTGVSQNPRHKITKRGQNVTFRCDPISEHNRLYWYRQTLGQGPEFLTYFQNEAQLEKSRLLSDRFSAERPKGSFSTLEIQRTEQGDSAMYLCASSLSLSYNEQFFGPGTRLTVL.

The chain carries TRBV10-1 and TRBJ2-3; D gene unclear. The CDR3 has 18 residues. Germline values: CDR1 WNHNN, CDR2 SYGVQD (reference sequence). Deletions cut 2 bases from V and 0 bases from J, with 18 bases between. Written as DNA, the CDR3 is TGCGCCAGCAGTGAGGTTAAATACGGCAAGCCTAGCACAGATACGCAGTATTTT. Translation: CASSEVKYGKPSTDTQYF.

The DNA of the CDR3 is TGTGCCAGCAGCTTAGTACCCCCGGGGCAGCCCTACAATGAGCAGTTCTTC. This translates into CASSLVPPGQPYNEQFF. The chain employs TRBV7-9 and TRBJ2-1, with D perhaps given as TRBD1 or TRBD2 (5 bases each). Germline V gene sequence: CDR1 SEHNR, CDR2 FQNEAQ (reference sequence). Trimming took 1 base from V and 2 from J, leaving 15 bases between them. This CDR3 is 17 amino acids long.

The rearrangement uses TRBV28 and TRBJ1-2; no clear D gene. The V end lost 6 bases, the J end lost 4 bases, and 9 bases lay between the germline ends. The CDR3 sequence is 12 residues long. Per the germline V gene, CDR1 is MDHEN and CDR2 is SYDVKM. The CDR3 spells CASREDPYGYTF. The CDR3, as DNA: TGTGCCAGCAGGGAGGATCCCTATGGCTACACCTTC.

This clone appeared a few times. V usage is TRBV10-1 and J usage is TRBJ2-5; maybe TRBD1 (5 bases). The CDR3 covers 13 residues. In germline, CDR1 is WNHNN, CDR2 SYGVQD (reference sequence). The V end was cut by 2 bases, the J end by 2 bases, with 6 bases between. CDR3 residues: CASSERGQETQYF. The CDR3 DNA sequence: TGCGCCAGCAGTGAGAGGGGTCAAGAGACCCAGTACTTC.

The chain couples TRBV12-5 to TRBJ2-1, with 7 bases that match TRBD1. This CDR3 has 15 amino acids. The germline V gene encodes CDR1 LGHNT and CDR2 FRNRAP. V lost 3 bases, J lost 0 bases, and 2 bases stayed unmatched. For the CDR3, the DNA is TGTGCTAGTGGTTTTGACAGGGCCTCCTACAATGAGCAGTTCTTC. The encoded protein is CASGFDRASYNEQFF. The full variable domain, its missing parts supplied by reference TRBV12-5 and TRBJ2-1, is DARVTQTPRHKVTEMGQEVTMRCQPILGHNTVFWYRQTMMQGLELLAYFRNRAPLDDSGMPKDRFSAEMPDATLATLKIQPSEPRDSAVYFCASGFDRASYNEQFFGPGTRLTVL.

V usage is TRBV12-2 and J usage is TRBJ2-5; TRBD2 reflects the table's D call only, with no check against the DNA. TRBV12-2 represents a pseudogene. This CDR3 comprises 17 residues. CDR3 residues: CASLYSSSGGFQETQYF. Written as DNA, the CDR3 is TGTGCAAGTCTTTACAGCTCTAGCGGGGGATTCCAAGAGACCCAGTACTTC.

The V gene is TRBV7-2, the J gene TRBJ1-1, with D perhaps TRBD1 (5 bases). CDR3 length: 16 residues. The V and J ends lost 0 bases and 7 bases respectively, with 18 bases between them. CDR1 and CDR2 (germline): SGHTA, FQGNSA. DNA of the CDR3: TGTGCCAGCAGCTTAGCGCATCTGACAGTTCGGGTTGAAGCTTTCTTT. Translated, it gives CASSLAHLTVRVEAFF. Supplemented by reference TRBV7-2 and TRBJ1-1, the full variable domain reads GAGVSQSPSNKVTEKGKDVELRCDPISGHTALYWYRQSLGQGLEFLIYFQGNSAPDKSGLPSDRFSAERTGGSVSTLTIQRTQQEDSAVYLCASSLAHLTVRVEAFFGQGTRLTVV.

The rearrangement links TRBV7-2 to TRBJ2-1; TRBD2 matches at 12 bases. Germline loops: CDR1 SGHTA, CDR2 FQGNSA. The CDR3 is 16 residues long. With 1 base clipped from V and 3 bases from J, the junction kept 1 base outside the gene matches. This CDR3 reads CASSLGTSGNYNEQFF. The CDR3 bases are TGTGCCAGCAGCTTAGGGACTAGCGGGAACTACAATGAGCAGTTCTTC.

The genes are TRBV6-1 and TRBJ2-3; D gene uncertain. Germline V gene lookup returns CDR1 MNHNS and CDR2 SASEGT. V was pared by 1 base and J by 1 base, with 12 bases between. The CDR3 consists of 16 residues. CDR3 sequence: CASSEEERPGTDTQYF. In DNA form, the CDR3 reads TGTGCCAGCAGTGAAGAGGAGCGCCCGGGCACAGATACGCAGTATTTT.

This rearrangement joins TRBV7-2 to TRBJ2-5, with 8 bases aligning to TRBD1. V shed 6 bases and J 6 bases; nucleotides not matched to a gene: 12. Germline lookup yields CDR1 SGHTA and CDR2 FQGNSA. The CDR3 runs to 15 residues. CDR3 DNA: TGTGCCAGCAGACCCGGACAGGGAACACCACAGACCCAGTACTTC. Encoded protein: CASRPGQGTPQTQYF. Using reference TRBV7-2 and TRBJ2-5 for the parts outside the CDR3, the full variable domain is GAGVSQSPSNKVTEKGKDVELRCDPISGHTALYWYRQSLGQGLEFLIYFQGNSAPDKSGLPSDRFSAERTGGSVSTLTIQRTQQEDSAVYLCASRPGQGTPQTQYFGPGTRLLVL.

A note on this clone: At one end, the junction sequence differs from germline, possibly due to a read error. The chain employs TRBV4-3 and TRBJ1-5, with D uncertain. The CDR3 totals 17 residues. Germline V lookup: CDR1 LGHNA, CDR2 YSLEER. This CDR3 is CASSQDSGKKGKQPQHF. The DNA of the CDR3 is TGCGCCAGCAGCCAAGATTCCGGCAAAAAAGGCAAACAGCCCCAGCATTTT.

The chain uses TRBV28 and TRBJ2-1; D unresolved. V was shortened by 6 bases and J by 9 bases, with 12 bases between the two germline ends. The CDR3 loop spans 12 amino acids. In germline, CDR1 is MDHEN, CDR2 SYDVKM. The CDR3: CASRMSMGEQFF. Here the CDR3 DNA reads TGTGCCAGCAGAATGTCCATGGGTGAGCAGTTCTTC.

The chain couples TRBV30 to TRBJ1-5, with D perhaps TRBD1 (5 bases). This CDR3 contains 17 residues. Germline CDR1 and CDR2: GTSNPN and SVGIG (reference sequence). Between the trimmed V and J ends, which lost 0 bases and 5 bases, there was a span of 20 bases. CDR3 nucleotides: TGTGCCTGGAGTGTGAGACGGGGGACCCTACCGGATCAGCCCCAGCATTTT. Its translation is CAWSVRRGTLPDQPQHF. Full variable domain (missing parts from reference TRBV30 and TRBJ1-5): SQTIHQWPATLVQPVGSPLSLECTVEGTSNPNLYWYRQAAGRGLQLLFYSVGIGQISSEVPQNLSASRPQDRQFILSSKKLLLSDSGFYLCAWSVRRGTLPDQPQHFGDGTRLSIL.

The V gene is TRBV27, the J gene TRBJ2-7, with 11 bases matching TRBD2. The CDR3 covers 15 residues. Germline V gene data show CDR1 as MNHEY and CDR2 as SMNVEV (reference sequence). Losses at the gene ends were 6 bases for V and 3 bases for J; bases not matched to a gene: 7. Here the CDR3 reads CASRPGLAGHYEQYF. The CDR3 DNA follows: TGTGCCAGCAGGCCTGGACTAGCGGGCCACTACGAGCAGTACTTC.

The chain recombines TRBV29-1 with TRBJ2-2, with D tentatively TRBD1 (5 bases). CDR3 length: 12 amino acids. In germline, CDR1 is SQVTM, CDR2 ANQGSEA. V shed 7 bases and J shed 4 bases, with 10 bases lying between them. The CDR3 region has the DNA TGCAGCGCCAGGGTTGTCACCGGGGAGCTGTTTTTT. Translated: CSARVVTGELFF.

Notes on this clone: At one end, the junction sequence differs from germline, possibly due to a read error. J is TRBJ2-7 and V is TRBV5-4, with TRBD2 matching 9 bases. Germline V gene sequence: CDR1 SGHNT, CDR2 YYREEE (reference sequence). The length of the CDR3 is 14 residues. CDR3 amino acids: CASSSSYKGRLAVF. The CDR3 DNA reads as TGTGCCAGCAGCTCCTCTTACAAGGGGAGACTAGCGGTTTTC.

This clone has just a few counts. V and J are TRBV5-1 and TRBJ2-7; 7 bases align to TRBD1. CDR3 size: 17 residues. Germline V gives CDR1 SGHRS, CDR2 YFSETQ. The V gene end was trimmed by 3 bases and the J gene end by 3 bases; junction bases not matched to a gene: 15. Here the CDR3 DNA reads TGCGCCAGCAGCTCGGACCGGCTGGGACAGCCCGGCTACGAGCAGTACTTC. Its translation: CASSSDRLGQPGYEQYF.

The rearrangement links TRBV15 to TRBJ1-1, with a possible D match to TRBD1 (5 bases). The germline CDR1 and CDR2 sequences are LNHNV and YYDKDF (reference sequence). V lost 1 base, J lost 2 bases, and 17 bases lay in between. The CDR3 consists of 17 residues. DNA of the CDR3: TGTGCCACCAGCAGAGTTCGGCAGGAGGGGCGAAACACTGAAGCTTTCTTT. It encodes CATSRVRQEGRNTEAFF.

The rearrangement links TRBV10-2 to TRBJ2-5, with D possibly TRBD1 on 5 matching bases. Between the trimmed V and J ends, which lost 4 bases and 4 bases, there was a span of 13 bases. The germline CDR1 and CDR2 sequences are WSHSY and SAAADI. The CDR3 has 14 residues. The CDR3 region is CASSAVGDRETQYF. The CDR3 DNA reads TGCGCCAGCAGTGCGGTAGGGGATAGAGAGACCCAGTACTTC.

The chain has TRBV6-6 and TRBJ1-2; D gene uncertain. V gave up 0 bases and J gave up 2 bases, with 10 bases separating them. The germline V gene encodes CDR1 MNHNY and CDR2 SVGAGI (reference sequence). The CDR3 loop spans 15 amino acids. As DNA, the CDR3 is TGTGCCAGCAGTTACTCGATGTCCAGAAACTATGGCTACACCTTC. This gives the protein CASSYSMSRNYGYTF.